This T cell receptor (beta chain) is drawn from a study of long-term antiretroviral therapy in people with HIV. Version v3.0 of the immunoSEQ assay was performed at survey level. TCRdb's table, derived via immunoSEQ multiplex PCR, lists solely in-frame clones and lacks some. Of tens of thousands of clones listed, 90% to 95% are singletons. Trimming cost V 0 bases and J 5 bases, with 4 bases left between them. The CDR3 has 11 residues. Germline V gives CDR1 DFQATT, CDR2 SNEGSKA (reference sequence). The material was unsorted PBMCs, obtained 3.7 years after starting antiretroviral therapy. The receptor was isolated from a woman in her forties or fifties with HIV. The gene calls are TRBV20-1 and TRBJ1-2; D gene uncertain. The CDR3 DNA reads TGCAGTGCTAGAGAATGGTATGGCTACACCTTC. The encoded protein is CSAREWYGYTF.